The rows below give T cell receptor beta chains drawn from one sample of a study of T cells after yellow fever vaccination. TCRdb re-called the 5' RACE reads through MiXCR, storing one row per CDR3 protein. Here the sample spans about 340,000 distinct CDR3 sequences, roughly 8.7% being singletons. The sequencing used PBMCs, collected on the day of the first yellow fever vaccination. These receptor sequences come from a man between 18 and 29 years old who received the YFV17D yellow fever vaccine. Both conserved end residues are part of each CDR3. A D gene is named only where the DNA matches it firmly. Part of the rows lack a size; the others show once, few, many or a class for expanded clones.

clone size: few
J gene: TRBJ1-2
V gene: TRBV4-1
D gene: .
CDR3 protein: CASSQSLKVRPNYGYTF
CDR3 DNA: TGCGCCAGCAGCCAATCCCTGAAGGTCCGCCCCAACTATGGCTACACCTTC

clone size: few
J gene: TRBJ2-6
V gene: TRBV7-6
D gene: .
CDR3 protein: CASSPLQGTSGANVLTF
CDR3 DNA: TGTGCCAGCAGCCCCCTCCAGGGGACCTCTGGGGCCAACGTCCTGACTTTC

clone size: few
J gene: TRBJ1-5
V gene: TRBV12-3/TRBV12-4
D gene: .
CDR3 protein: CASSQGYSNQPQHF
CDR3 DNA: TGTGCCAGCAGTCAAGGTTATAGCAATCAGCCCCAGCATTTT

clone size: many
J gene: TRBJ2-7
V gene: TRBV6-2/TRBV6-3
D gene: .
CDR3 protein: CASSRPAFGGVDEQYF
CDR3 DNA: TGTGCCAGCAGCCGCCCGGCCTTCGGGGGAGTAGACGAGCAGTACTTC

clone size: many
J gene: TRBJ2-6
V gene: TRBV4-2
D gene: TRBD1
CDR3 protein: CASSQGTGKIAGANVLTF
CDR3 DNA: TGTGCCAGCAGCCAAGGGACAGGGAAGATCGCTGGGGCCAACGTCCTGACTTTC

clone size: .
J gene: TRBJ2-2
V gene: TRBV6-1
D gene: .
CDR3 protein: CASELGENTGELFF
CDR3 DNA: TGTGCCAGCGAACTTGGGGAGAACACCGGGGAGCTGTTTTTT

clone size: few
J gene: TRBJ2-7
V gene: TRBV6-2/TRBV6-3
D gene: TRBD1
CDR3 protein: CASSSRQGLVYEQYF
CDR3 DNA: TGTGCCAGCAGTTCCCGACAGGGCCTCGTCTACGAGCAGTACTTC

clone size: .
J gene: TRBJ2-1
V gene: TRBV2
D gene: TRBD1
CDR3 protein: CASSEEGQGIDEQFF
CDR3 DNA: TGTGCCAGCAGTGAAGAGGGACAGGGGATCGATGAGCAGTTCTTC

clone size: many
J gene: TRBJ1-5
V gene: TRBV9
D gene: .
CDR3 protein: CASSVGGGGNNQPQHF
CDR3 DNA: TGTGCCAGCAGCGTAGGAGGGGGGGGGAACAATCAGCCCCAGCATTTT

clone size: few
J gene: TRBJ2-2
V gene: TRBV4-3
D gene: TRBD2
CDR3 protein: CASSLAGVGGELFF
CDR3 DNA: TGCGCCAGCAGCCTAGCGGGGGTAGGCGGGGAGCTGTTTTTT

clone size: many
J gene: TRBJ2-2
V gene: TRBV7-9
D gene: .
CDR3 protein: CASSLVNGPFTGELFF
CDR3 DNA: TGTGCCAGCAGCTTAGTCAACGGTCCCTTCACCGGGGAGCTGTTTTTT

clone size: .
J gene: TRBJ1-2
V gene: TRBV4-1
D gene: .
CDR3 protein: CASSPGAMSYGYTF
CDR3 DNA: TGCGCCAGCAGCCCGGGAGCCATGTCCTATGGCTACACCTTC

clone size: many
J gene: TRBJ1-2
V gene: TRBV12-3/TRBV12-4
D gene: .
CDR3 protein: CASKGGAYYGYTF
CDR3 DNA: TGTGCCAGCAAGGGCGGGGCCTACTATGGCTACACCTTC

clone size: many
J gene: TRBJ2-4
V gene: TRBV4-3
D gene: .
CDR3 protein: CASSQDWGNFIQYF
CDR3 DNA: TGCGCCAGCAGCCAAGATTGGGGGAACTTCATTCAGTACTTC

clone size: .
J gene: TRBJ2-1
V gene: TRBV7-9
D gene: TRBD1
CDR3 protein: CASIVTGTAYNEQFF
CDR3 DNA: TGTGCCAGCATCGTGACCGGGACAGCCTACAATGAGCAGTTCTTC

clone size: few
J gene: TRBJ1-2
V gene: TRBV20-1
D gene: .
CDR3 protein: CSEALQGPPGSYGYTF
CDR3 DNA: TGCAGTGAAGCCCTGCAGGGGCCCCCTGGGTCCTATGGCTACACCTTC

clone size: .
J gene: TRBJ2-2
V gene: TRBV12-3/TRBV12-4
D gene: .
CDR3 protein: CASSLWVTRELFF
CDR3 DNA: TGTGCCAGCAGTTTATGGGTTACCAGGGAGCTGTTTTTT

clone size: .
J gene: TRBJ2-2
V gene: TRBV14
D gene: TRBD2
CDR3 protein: CASSQEAAGVATGELFF
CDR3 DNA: TGTGCCAGCAGCCAAGAGGCAGCGGGGGTTGCGACCGGGGAGCTGTTTTTT

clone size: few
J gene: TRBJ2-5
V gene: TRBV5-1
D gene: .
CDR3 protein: CASSPPTGVRETQYF
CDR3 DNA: TGCGCCAGCAGCCCACCCACGGGGGTGAGAGAGACCCAGTACTTC

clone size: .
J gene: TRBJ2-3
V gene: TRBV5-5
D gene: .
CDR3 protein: CASSGGAATDTQYF
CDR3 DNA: TGTGCCAGCAGTGGGGGGGCAGCCACAGATACGCAGTATTTT

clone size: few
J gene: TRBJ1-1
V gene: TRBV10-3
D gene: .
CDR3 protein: CAISGTGVTEAFF
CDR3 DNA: TGTGCCATCAGTGGGACGGGGGTTACTGAAGCTTTCTTT

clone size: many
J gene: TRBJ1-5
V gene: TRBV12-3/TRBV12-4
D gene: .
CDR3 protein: CASSPSPASPQHF
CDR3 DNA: TGTGCCAGCAGCCCTAGCCCGGCCTCGCCCCAGCATTTT

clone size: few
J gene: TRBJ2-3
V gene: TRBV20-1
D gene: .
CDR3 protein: CSARDEVGTDTQYF
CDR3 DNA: TGCAGTGCTAGAGATGAGGTGGGCACAGATACGCAGTATTTT